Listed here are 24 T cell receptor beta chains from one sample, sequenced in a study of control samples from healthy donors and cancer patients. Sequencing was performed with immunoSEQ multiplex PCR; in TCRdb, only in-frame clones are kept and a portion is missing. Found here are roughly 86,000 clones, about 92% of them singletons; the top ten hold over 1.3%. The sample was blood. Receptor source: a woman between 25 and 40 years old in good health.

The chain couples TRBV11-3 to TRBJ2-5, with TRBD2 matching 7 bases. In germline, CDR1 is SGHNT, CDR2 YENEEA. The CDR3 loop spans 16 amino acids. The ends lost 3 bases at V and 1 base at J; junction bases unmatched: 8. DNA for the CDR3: TGTGCCAGCAGCTTGGGGTCAGCGGGGAGCCAAGAGACCCAGTACTTC. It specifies CASSLGSAGSQETQYF. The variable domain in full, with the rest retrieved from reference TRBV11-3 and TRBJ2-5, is EAGVVQSPRYKIIEKKQPVAFWCNPISGHNTLYWYLQNLGQGPELLIRYENEEAVDDSQLPKDRFSAERLKGVDSTLKIQPAELGDSAVYLCASSLGSAGSQETQYFGPGTRLLVL.

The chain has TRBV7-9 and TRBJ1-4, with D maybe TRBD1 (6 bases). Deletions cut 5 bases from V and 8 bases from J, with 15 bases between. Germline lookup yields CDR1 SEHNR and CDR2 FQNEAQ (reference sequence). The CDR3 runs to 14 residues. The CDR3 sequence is CASSPPTGTEKLFF. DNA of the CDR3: TGTGCCAGCAGCCCCCCAACAGGGACGGAAAAACTGTTTTTT.

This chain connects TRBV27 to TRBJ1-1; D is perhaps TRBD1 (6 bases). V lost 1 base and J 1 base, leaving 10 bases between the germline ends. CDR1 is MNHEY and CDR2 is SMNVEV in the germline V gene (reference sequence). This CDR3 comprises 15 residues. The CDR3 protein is CASSLYRDTNTEAFF. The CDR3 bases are TGTGCCAGCAGTTTATATCGGGACACGAACACTGAAGCTTTCTTT.

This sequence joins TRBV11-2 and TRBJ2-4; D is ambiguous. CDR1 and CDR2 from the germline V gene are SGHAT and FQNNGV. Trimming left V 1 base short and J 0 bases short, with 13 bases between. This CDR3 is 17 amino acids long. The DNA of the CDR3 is TGTGCCAGCAGCTTAGTCTATAGCACTCTAGCCAAAAACATTCAGTACTTC. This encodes CASSLVYSTLAKNIQYF. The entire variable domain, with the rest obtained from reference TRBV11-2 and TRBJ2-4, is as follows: EAGVAQSPRYKIIEKRQSVAFWCNPISGHATLYWYQQILGQGPKLLIQFQNNGVVDDSQLPKDRFSAERLKGVDSTLKIQPAKLEDSAVYLCASSLVYSTLAKNIQYFGAGTRLSVL.

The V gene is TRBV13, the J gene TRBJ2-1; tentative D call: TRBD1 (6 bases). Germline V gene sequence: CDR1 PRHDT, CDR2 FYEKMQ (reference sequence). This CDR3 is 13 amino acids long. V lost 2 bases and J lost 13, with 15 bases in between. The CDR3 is CASSLRQDRQQFF. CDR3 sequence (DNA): TGTGCCAGCAGCTTACGACAGGACAGACAACAGTTCTTC.

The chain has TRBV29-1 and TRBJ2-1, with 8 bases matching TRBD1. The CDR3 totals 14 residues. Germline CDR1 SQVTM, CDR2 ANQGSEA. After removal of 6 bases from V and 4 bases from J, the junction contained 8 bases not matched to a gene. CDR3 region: CSVMTGVSYNEQFF. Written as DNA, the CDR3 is TGCAGCGTAATGACAGGGGTGAGTTACAATGAGCAGTTCTTC.

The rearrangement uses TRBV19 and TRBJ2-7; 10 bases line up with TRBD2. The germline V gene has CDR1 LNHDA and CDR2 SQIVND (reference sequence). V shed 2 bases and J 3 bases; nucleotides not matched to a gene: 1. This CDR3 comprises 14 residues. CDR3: CASSIKREGYEQYF. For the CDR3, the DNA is TGTGCCAGTAGTATAAAGCGGGAGGGCTACGAGCAGTACTTC.

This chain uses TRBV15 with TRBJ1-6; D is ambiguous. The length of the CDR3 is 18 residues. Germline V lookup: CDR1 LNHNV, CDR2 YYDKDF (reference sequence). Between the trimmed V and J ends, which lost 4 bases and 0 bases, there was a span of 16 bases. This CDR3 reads CATSKTPKLSSYNSPLHF. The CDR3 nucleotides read TGTGCCACCAGCAAAACCCCAAAACTTAGCTCCTATAATTCACCCCTCCACTTT.

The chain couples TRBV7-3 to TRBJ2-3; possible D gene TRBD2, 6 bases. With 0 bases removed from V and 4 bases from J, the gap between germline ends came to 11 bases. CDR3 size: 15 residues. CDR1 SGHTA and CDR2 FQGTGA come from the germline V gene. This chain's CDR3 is CASSLTPSAADTQYF. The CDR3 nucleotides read TGTGCCAGCAGCTTAACCCCTAGCGCAGCAGATACGCAGTATTTT.

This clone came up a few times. Here the CDR3 DNA reads TGTGCCAGCAGCTTAACACAGGGGGCCGGTACTGAAGCTTTCTTT. It yields the protein CASSLTQGAGTEAFF. V usage is TRBV7-6 and J usage is TRBJ1-1; 9 nucleotides match TRBD1. Germline V gene data show CDR1 as SGHVS and CDR2 as FNYEAQ. The CDR3 is 15 residues long. V was pared by 2 bases and J by 5 bases, with 6 bases of the junction left unmatched.

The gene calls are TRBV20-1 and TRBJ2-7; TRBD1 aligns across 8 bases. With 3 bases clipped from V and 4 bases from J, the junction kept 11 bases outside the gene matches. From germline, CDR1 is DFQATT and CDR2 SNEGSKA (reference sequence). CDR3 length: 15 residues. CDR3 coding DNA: TGCAGTGCTAGTGAGGACAGGGCCCCCCTATACGAGCAGTACTTC. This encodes CSASEDRAPLYEQYF.

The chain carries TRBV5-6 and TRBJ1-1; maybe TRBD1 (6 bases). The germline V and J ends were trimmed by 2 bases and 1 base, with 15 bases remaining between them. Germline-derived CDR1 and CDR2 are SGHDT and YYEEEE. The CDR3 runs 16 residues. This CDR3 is CASSLLQGGGNTEAFF. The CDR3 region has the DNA TGTGCCAGCAGCTTACTACAGGGAGGAGGGAACACTGAAGCTTTCTTT.

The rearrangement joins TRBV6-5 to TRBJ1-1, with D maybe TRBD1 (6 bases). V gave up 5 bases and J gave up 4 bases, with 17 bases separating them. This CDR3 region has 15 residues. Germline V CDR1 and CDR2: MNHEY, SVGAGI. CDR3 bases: TGTGCCAGCAGTACGCAGGGGTCCGGTATCACTGAAGCTTTCTTT. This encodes CASSTQGSGITEAFF.

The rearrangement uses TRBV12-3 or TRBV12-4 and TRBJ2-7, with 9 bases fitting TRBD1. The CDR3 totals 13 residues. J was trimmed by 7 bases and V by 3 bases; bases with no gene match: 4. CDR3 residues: CASSFGTGREQYF. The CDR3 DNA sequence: TGTGCCAGCAGTTTTGGGACAGGGAGAGAGCAGTACTTC.

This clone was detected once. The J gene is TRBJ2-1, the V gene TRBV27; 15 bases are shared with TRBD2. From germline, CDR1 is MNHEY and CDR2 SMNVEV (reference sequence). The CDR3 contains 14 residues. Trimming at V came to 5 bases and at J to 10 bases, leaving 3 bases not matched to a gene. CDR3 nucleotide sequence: TGTGCCAGCAGTCCCGGGACTAGCGGGAGGGAGCAGTTCTTC. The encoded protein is CASSPGTSGREQFF.

The CDR3 DNA reads TGTGCCAGCAGTGAAGTCGGGCGCGTTGGTTCACCCCTCCACTTT. It encodes CASSEVGRVGSPLHF. The chain has TRBV2 and TRBJ1-6; no definite D call. This CDR3 is built from 15 residues. Trimming cost V 1 base and J 9 bases, with 13 bases left between them. Germline CDR1 and CDR2: SNHLY and FYNNEI.

The CDR3 coding sequence is TGTGCCAGCAGCACCGGGGATAATGAAAAACTGTTTTTT. Translation gives CASSTGDNEKLFF. The chain is built from TRBV6-5 and TRBJ1-4, with D hard to call. V was clipped by 6 bases and J by 4 bases, with 9 bases between them. Germline lookup yields CDR1 MNHEY and CDR2 SVGAGI. This CDR3 spans 13 amino acids.

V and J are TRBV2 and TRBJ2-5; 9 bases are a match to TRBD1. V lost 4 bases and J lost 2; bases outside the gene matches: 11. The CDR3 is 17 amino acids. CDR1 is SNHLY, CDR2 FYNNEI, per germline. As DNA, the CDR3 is TGTGCCAGCAGTGTGGGGGGCGTAGGACAGGGGCAAGAGACCCAGTACTTC. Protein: CASSVGGVGQGQETQYF.

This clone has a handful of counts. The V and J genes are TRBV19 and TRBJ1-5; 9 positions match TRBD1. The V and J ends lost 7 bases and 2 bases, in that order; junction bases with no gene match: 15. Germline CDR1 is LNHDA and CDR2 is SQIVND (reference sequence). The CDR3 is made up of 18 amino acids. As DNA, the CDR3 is TGTGCCAGTACCTTACAGGGGGCGGGTAATGTAGGCAATCAGCCCCAGCATTTT. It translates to CASTLQGAGNVGNQPQHF.

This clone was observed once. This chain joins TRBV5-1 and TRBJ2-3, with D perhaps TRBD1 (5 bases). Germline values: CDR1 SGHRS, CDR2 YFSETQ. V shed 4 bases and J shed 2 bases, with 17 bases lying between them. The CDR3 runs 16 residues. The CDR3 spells CASSLRPLGPTDTQYF. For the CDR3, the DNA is TGCGCCAGCAGCCTAAGGCCCCTGGGGCCCACAGATACGCAGTATTTT.

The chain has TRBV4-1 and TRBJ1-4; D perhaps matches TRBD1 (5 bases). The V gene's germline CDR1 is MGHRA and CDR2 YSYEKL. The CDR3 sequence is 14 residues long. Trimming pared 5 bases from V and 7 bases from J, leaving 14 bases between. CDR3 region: CASSGAGNGEKLFF. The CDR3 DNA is TGCGCCAGCAGCGGGGCAGGGAATGGTGAAAAACTGTTTTTT.

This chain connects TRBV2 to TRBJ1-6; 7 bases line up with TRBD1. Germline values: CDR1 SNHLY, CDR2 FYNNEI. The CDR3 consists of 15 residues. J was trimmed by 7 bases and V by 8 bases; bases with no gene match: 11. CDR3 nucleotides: TGTGCCAGCGTTATCTCAACAGGGGTCAATTCACCCCTCCACTTT. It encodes CASVISTGVNSPLHF.

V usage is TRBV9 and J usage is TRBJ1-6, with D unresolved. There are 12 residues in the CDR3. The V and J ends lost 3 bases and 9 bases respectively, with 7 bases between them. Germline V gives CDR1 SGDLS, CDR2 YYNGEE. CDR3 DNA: TGTGCCAGCAGCGAGGGAGGTTCACCCCTCCACTTT. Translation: CASSEGGSPLHF.

This CDR3 is CASSLIGTSVTGELFF. The CDR3 region has the DNA TGTGCCAGCAGCTTGATCGGGACTAGTGTCACCGGGGAGCTGTTTTTT. The chain recombines TRBV7-2 with TRBJ2-2; TRBD2 matches 8 bases. With 3 bases clipped from V and 4 bases from J, the junction kept 7 bases outside the gene matches. This CDR3 has 16 amino acids. From germline, CDR1 is SGHTA and CDR2 FQGNSA. Looking up the rest from reference TRBV7-2 and TRBJ2-2 gives the full variable domain: GAGVSQSPSNKVTEKGKDVELRCDPISGHTALYWYRQSLGQGLEFLIYFQGNSAPDKSGLPSDRFSAERTGGSVSTLTIQRTQQEDSAVYLCASSLIGTSVTGELFFGEGSRLTVL.